The T cell receptor (beta chain) under discussion was sequenced for a study of cytomegalovirus exposure and HLA in healthy donors (dated by TCRdb to the late 2010s). In the study overall: According to an earlier analysis of 587 of the donors, about 179 million T cells yielded 95 million to 140 million unique TCR beta sequences and approximately 280 Gb of sequence data. Approximately 310 gigabases of sequencing data and 78 million or so unique TCR sequences were included in an early release covering several hundred HLA-typed donors. Among the roughly 400 genotyped donors, 81% belonged to the genetic ancestry cluster associated with self-reported Caucasian donors. The study was designed to test whether signatures of past pathogen exposure could be identified by cataloging public T cell receptors. The study used immunosequencing to profile the T cell repertoires of several hundred subjects and linked those repertoires to cytomegalovirus serostatus. Along with the roughly 610-subject first cohort, a separate validation cohort of over 90 different subjects was used. To predict cytomegalovirus infection status, the study combined high-throughput TCR immunosequencing, statistical association of individual TCRs with disease status, and machine learning. To study patterns of TCR occurrence, a later analysis re-analyzed previously published TCR beta repertoires from just over 650 donors and added high-resolution HLA genotyping. Rather than using new phenotypic data, the later analysis identified candidate immune exposures from TCR beta sequences and from how often those sequences occurred across donors. An earlier analysis of 587 of the donors applied high-throughput TCR beta sequencing to assess whether each TCR beta V gene segment acted as functional or pseudogenic. Alongside the repertoire data, information on donor age, sex, ethnicity and CMV serostatus was compiled. Genome-wide SNP genotypes for about three fifths of the roughly 670 donors were used in a later genetic analysis, which treated that subset as a discovery cohort. All discovery cohort repertoires had been generated on a single sequencing platform. Both class I and class II loci were covered by HLA typing, at four-digit resolution. The number of donors typed differed by locus, with 629-630 for A, B, C, DRB1 and DQB1, over 500 for DQA1, 600 to 610 for DPA1, and some 440 for DPB1. Because of strong linkage in the cohort, a handful of DR-DQ haplotypes were treated as single units for association and clustering. Among 398 genotyped donors of the cohort, an average of around 240,000 unique TCR beta nucleotide sequences were sequenced per donor, roughly 20% of them non-productive. Study-wide findings and limitations: A cluster of highly shared sequence variants was judged likely to be a technical artifact of the sequencing pipeline. The classifier was reported to diagnose cytomegalovirus status with high specificity and sensitivity in both the original cohort and the validation cohort. The study gave a list of 150 to 200 TCR beta chains associated with cytomegalovirus. For the cohort, immune exposure information was limited to CMV serostatus. In a later analysis, most CMV-associated TCR beta chains were found to appear HLA-restricted, with HLA associations seemingly driven largely by CMV exposure. Over 15 rarely observed V segments, including chromosome 9 orphons, were excluded from the earlier analysis of several hundred of the donors because counts were too low. Correlated functional status among segregating V segments might reflect linkage disequilibrium, but an unknown experimental factor could not be ruled out. V-gene and J-gene trimming of TCR beta chains was associated with a missense DCLRE1C variant in a later genetic analysis, and the association was replicated in an independent cohort. In a later analysis, the rate of TCR association differed among HLA loci, with DRB1 alleles having the most associated TCRs and HLA-C alleles having the fewest. This cohort had only TCR beta chains sequenced, and the lack of alpha or paired-chain data limited which features could be detected. In vitro tests confirmed that a few of the cytomegalovirus-associated TCR beta chains recognize cytomegalovirus antigens. The authors suggested that the approach could potentially be generalized to other disease states and immunological phenotypes. The presence/absence analyses assumed that sequencing depth was roughly uniform across donors, and that assumption may not be true. When HLA alleles, especially DR and DQ, strongly co-occurred, TCR associations were difficult to assign to individual alleles. According to a later genetic analysis, donors in an Asian-associated ancestry cluster had fewer N-insertions in productive TCRs than the approximately 670-donor mean. Several of the top co-occurrence clusters appeared to be linked to parvovirus B19, influenza, CMV and Epstein-Barr virus, according to a later analysis. A further reported finding was that TCR beta sequences accurately predicted the HLA-A and HLA-B alleles for most subjects in the first cohort. Compared with equally common non-associated chains, HLA-associated TCR beta chains in a later analysis were more clonally expanded and had lower generation probabilities. In an earlier analysis of some 500 of the donors, most TCR beta V segments were observed in productive rearrangements about 87% or about 30% of the time, broadly matching IMGT annotations. Some IMGT-functional V segments, including TRBV6-2 and TRBV6-3, could not be distinguished by the 87-base-pair reads and were therefore excluded. Specific HLA alleles were associated with some 15,000 TCR beta sequences at a false discovery rate of 0.05 in a later analysis. Because HLA typing was unavailable for some donors at each locus, only the typed subset was used in association tests. Most TCR sequences were seen in very few donors, while some public TCRs were found in many individuals.

The cohort was made up of 500 to 800 healthy bone marrow donors. At the time of sampling, all cohort members were nominally healthy, though unrecorded immune exposures were likely present. The donor tested CMV seronegative, placing the donor among the 350 to 400 seronegative members of the cohort. A peripheral blood sample was provided by each donor, and peripheral blood mononuclear cells were used for TCR beta sequencing. The Qiagen DNeasy Blood Extraction Kit was used to extract genomic DNA from the blood cell samples. The library came from the immunoSEQ multiplex PCR assay. The multiplex PCR relied on a mix of 60 forward primers for TCR Vbeta segments and 13 reverse primers for TCR Jbeta segments. The CDR3 region of rearranged TCR beta genes was amplified from genomic DNA by a multiplex PCR assay. On the Illumina HiSeq System, the amplified TCR beta libraries were sequenced as 87-base-pair reads. In the source study's methods: In a later analysis, tens of millions of unique TCR beta chains were counted across the roughly 670 repertoires, and roughly 10 million of these chains were shared by at least two donors. A nearest-neighbor algorithm error-corrected the raw reads and collapsed the reads into unique sequences, merging closely related sequences to remove PCR and sequencing errors. CDR3 sequences were aligned to IMGT reference sequences to assign V, D and J gene segments. For a sequence to be retained, at least a six-nucleotide match to both a V gene segment and a J gene segment was required. Rearrangements were called productive when the CDR3 lacked stop codons and stayed in frame with V and J; all others were non-productive. Following IMGT convention, CDR3 was defined as the stretch from the second conserved V-encoded cysteine to the conserved J-encoded phenylalanine. In an earlier analysis of approximately 590 of the donors, sequences lacking an unambiguous match to a single V gene segment were excluded. In an earlier analysis of approximately 550 of the donors, V segments were called functional above 56.7% productive rearrangements and were called segregating when the between-donor standard deviation exceeded 5%. To diagnose cytomegalovirus status from the catalog of TCR beta chain sequences, a statistical classification framework was built. In a later analysis, TCR nucleotide sequences were compared against IMGT/GENE-DB human TR gene sequences so that V and J genes could be assigned. The TCRdist pipeline was used in a later analysis to assign CDR3 sequences and most-parsimonious VDJ recombination scenarios. In a later analysis, each TCR beta chain was defined by its CDR3 amino acid sequence together with its V-gene family, and reads lacking a unique V-gene family were excluded. In a later analysis, fewer than 600 highly shared, low-generation-probability nucleotide sequences were removed to address suspected cross-contamination and a sequencing artifact. In a later analysis, a clonal expansion index for each public chain was calculated from normalized within-repertoire ranks of inferred template counts. In a later analysis, generation probabilities were computed with a VDJ recombination model fitted to out-of-frame rearrangements, and the resulting probabilities were checked against IGoR. In a later analysis, TCR-TCR, TCR-HLA and TCR-CMV co-occurrence was scored with hypergeometric tests, and a repertoire-size bias correction was applied to TCR pairs. In a later analysis, false discovery rates were estimated by permuting HLA or CMV assignments 20 times. In a later analysis, co-occurring TCRs were grouped using DBSCAN, with TCRdist sequence similarity added in when clustering inside HLA-allele-positive subsets. Repertoires with fewer than 30,000 or more than 120,000 public chains were left out of co-occurrence clustering, as were a handful of repertoires with anomalous nucleotide sharing. TCRdb stores this immuneACCESS table with in-frame sequences only. Part of the clones is absent; in the studies checked, under half of the shortfall reflects unresolved V genes, and no reason is known for the rest. V and J calls and clone size are as listed in that table; D and trimming were resolved from the DNA. This sample's table has entries for about 75,000 clones. About 2.9% of the sample lies in the top ten.

Including the terminal cysteine and phenylalanine, the CDR3 comprises 15 residues. Only CDR3 DNA remains: 45 bases, in frame from the first base. A note on this clone: The antigen it binds to is not known.

The clonotype was recovered from a middle-aged man in good health and CMV-seronegative. The chain employs TRBV21-1 and TRBJ1-2; the table names TRBD1, a call not compared with the DNA. TRBV21-1 represents a pseudogene. The sample comprised PBMCs. The nucleotide sequence is given as TGTGCCAGCAGCAAAGATAAGGGGGTTGGCTATGGCTACACCTTC. Its amino acids are CASSKDKGVGYGYTF.